This paragraph covers one T cell receptor beta chain sequence. The sample originates from a study of blood T cell repertoires in COVID-19. Overall study context: In each case, the material was cDNA or gDNA derived from T cells, B-cell-depleted T cells, or PBMCs.

The authors' processing: Reference gene primers were amplified, and this amplification served to estimate nucleated cell counts. TCRdb keeps only in-frame clones here, not all; method: immunoSEQ multiplex PCR. V, J and clone size were drawn from that table, and D and trimming were deduced from the DNA. This sample has about 170,000 clones, with approximately 86% found just once. Sequenced material: peripheral blood. This TCR was recovered from an older man with acute or convalescent COVID-19.

The CDR3 nucleotides read TGTGCCAGCAGCTTATTCCCTACTCACACAGATACGCAGTATTTT. Its translation: CASSLFPTHTDTQYF. The V gene is TRBV5-8, the J gene TRBJ2-3; D not resolved. This CDR3 has 15 amino acids. Trimming removed 2 bases at V and 2 bases at J, with 12 bases between. Germline V gene sequence: CDR1 SGHTS, CDR2 YDEGEE.